The 32 T cell receptor beta chains below were found in one sample sequenced in a study of blood T cell repertoires in COVID-19 (dated by TCRdb to the early 2020s). Library prep was done by the immunoSEQ multiplex PCR assay. This is the immuneACCESS table as TCRdb keeps it, with only in-frame sequences that have V and J called. A part of the clones is gone; compared with another copy, unresolved V genes explain less than half, and the rest is unexplained. The table for this sample lists some 120,000 clones; 79% of them were counted only once. The top ten constitute around 37% of the sample. Source material: peripheral blood. The receptors shown here come from a man in his forties with active or convalescent COVID-19.

This rearrangement joins TRBV15 to TRBJ2-7; 10 bases are shared with TRBD2. CDR3 length: 15 residues. Trimming cost V 6 bases and J 2 bases; bases outside gene matches: 7. Germline CDR1 LNHNV, CDR2 YYDKDF (reference sequence). CDR3: CATSAGLAETYEQYF. CDR3 nucleotide sequence: TGTGCCACCAGTGCTGGACTAGCGGAGACCTACGAGCAGTACTTC.

The gene calls are TRBV18 and TRBJ2-7; 8 bases are a match to TRBD1. After removal of 2 bases from V and 3 bases from J, the junction contained 3 bases not matched to a gene. Germline V gives CDR1 KGHSH, CDR2 LQKENI. The CDR3 has 14 residues. CDR3 protein: CASSPATGVYEQYF. For the CDR3, the DNA is TGTGCCAGCTCACCAGCGACAGGGGTCTACGAGCAGTACTTC.

The V gene is TRBV27, the J gene TRBJ2-3, with 16 positions matching TRBD2. The CDR3 loop spans 17 amino acids. Unmatched junction bases numbered 5, after V lost 5 bases and J lost 3 bases. Germline lookup yields CDR1 MNHEY and CDR2 SMNVEV (reference sequence). Here the CDR3 reads CASSTLGLAGGTDTQYF. DNA for the CDR3: TGTGCCAGCAGTACACTGGGACTAGCGGGAGGGACAGATACGCAGTATTTT.

The chain joins TRBV6-2 or TRBV6-3 to TRBJ1-2, with 10 positions matching TRBD1. Germline CDR1 MNHEY, CDR2 SVGEGT. This CDR3 spans 16 amino acids. The ends lost 4 bases at V and 4 bases at J; junction bases unmatched: 9. CDR3 sequence: CASSSLGTGAVYGYTF. CDR3 nucleotides: TGTGCCAGCAGTTCCCTCGGGACAGGGGCGGTCTATGGCTACACCTTC.

Only a few counts were recorded for this clone. The V call is TRBV5-4, the J call TRBJ1-2; D is unclear. The ends were cut back, 4 bases at V and 2 bases at J, with 6 bases in the middle. CDR3 length: 12 amino acids. Germline lookup yields CDR1 SGHNT and CDR2 YYREEE (reference sequence). CDR3 loop: CASSQANYGYTF. Here the CDR3 DNA reads TGTGCCAGCAGCCAGGCCAACTATGGCTACACCTTC.

The chain links TRBV11-3 to TRBJ1-2; 7 bases agree with TRBD1. This CDR3 has 14 amino acids. The V segment lost 4 bases and the J segment 3 bases; nucleotides outside the gene matches: 5. Germline values: CDR1 SGHNT, CDR2 YENEEA. CDR3 nucleotides: TGTGCCAGCAGCTCGACAGGGAATGACTATGGCTACACCTTC. It encodes CASSSTGNDYGYTF. The full variable domain, rest sourced from reference TRBV11-3 and TRBJ1-2, is EAGVVQSPRYKIIEKKQPVAFWCNPISGHNTLYWYLQNLGQGPELLIRYENEEAVDDSQLPKDRFSAERLKGVDSTLKIQPAELGDSAVYLCASSSTGNDYGYTFGSGTRLTVV.

This rearrangement joins TRBV7-3 to TRBJ2-3; D not certain. The germline CDR1 and CDR2 sequences are SGHTA and FQGTGA. The CDR3 sequence is 13 residues long. The V gene lost 0 bases and the J gene lost 6 bases, with 7 bases spanning the gap. The CDR3 DNA reads as TGTGCCAGCAGCTTAACTGGTGCGGATACGCAGTATTTT. Translating gives CASSLTGADTQYF.

The J gene is TRBJ1-2, the V gene TRBV6-2 or TRBV6-3; 9 bases match TRBD1. From germline, CDR1 is MNHEY and CDR2 SVGEGT. Trimming removed 6 bases from V and 8 bases from J; junction bases left unmatched: 13. The CDR3 runs to 15 residues. This CDR3 is CASSRGQGPSGGYTF. CDR3 nucleotides: TGTGCCAGCAGCCGCGGACAGGGGCCCTCCGGGGGCTACACCTTC.

This clone was counted between two and nine times. The rearrangement links TRBV6-1 to TRBJ1-1, with unresolved D. V was shortened by 3 bases and J by 0 bases, with 5 bases between the two germline ends. Germline CDR1 MNHNS, CDR2 SASEGT. CDR3 length: 13 amino acids. For the CDR3, the DNA is TGTGCCAGCAGTGACGGGGTGAACACTGAAGCTTTCTTT. Its protein is CASSDGVNTEAFF.

The rearrangement links TRBV5-1 to TRBJ1-6; 8 bases align to TRBD1. Per germline, CDR1 SGHRS and CDR2 YFSETQ. After removal of 0 bases from V and 2 bases from J, the junction contained 4 bases not matched to a gene. The CDR3 sequence is 17 residues long. This CDR3 reads CASSLGTGGPYNSPLHF. The CDR3 region has the DNA TGCGCCAGCAGCTTGGGTACAGGGGGGCCCTATAATTCACCCCTCCACTTT.

The V call is TRBV15, the J call TRBJ2-2, with D unclear. This CDR3 is 16 amino acids long. The ends were cut back, 0 bases at V and 6 bases at J, with 14 bases in the middle. In germline, CDR1 is LNHNV, CDR2 YYDKDF (reference sequence). This chain's CDR3 is CATSREKFRKAGELFF. The CDR3 DNA sequence: TGTGCCACCAGCAGAGAAAAGTTCAGGAAGGCCGGGGAGCTGTTTTTT. Supplemented by reference TRBV15 and TRBJ2-2, the full variable domain reads DAMVIQNPRYQVTQFGKPVTLSCSQTLNHNVMYWYQQKSSQAPKLLFHYYDKDFNNEADTPDNFQSRRPNTSFCFLDIRSPGLGDTAMYLCATSREKFRKAGELFFGEGSRLTVL.

The CDR3 sequence is CATSRGRWDNEQFF. CDR3 bases: TGTGCCACCTCTCGAGGGAGGTGGGACAATGAGCAGTTCTTC. V usage is TRBV6-5 and J usage is TRBJ2-1; D is possibly TRBD2 (6 bases). Germline V gene sequence: CDR1 MNHEY, CDR2 SVGAGI. The CDR3 loop spans 14 amino acids. The germline V and J ends were trimmed by 10 bases and 5 bases, with 18 bases remaining between them.

The V gene is TRBV24-1, the J gene TRBJ2-7, with D uncertain. Germline V gene lookup returns CDR1 KGHDR and CDR2 SFDVKD. The CDR3 loop spans 14 amino acids. Trimming shortened V by 4 bases and J by 2 bases, and 11 bases separated the two germline ends. CDR3 in DNA: TGTGCCACCAGTGACCGCTTTAACACCTACGAGCAGTACTTC. It encodes CATSDRFNTYEQYF.

This clone appeared a few times. The chain is built from TRBV27 and TRBJ2-7, with TRBD1 matching 7 bases. Looked up from germline, CDR1 is MNHEY and CDR2 is SMNVEV (reference sequence). J was trimmed by 3 bases and V by 4 bases; bases with no gene match: 6. The CDR3 covers 14 residues. The CDR3 region is CASSSLQGFYEQYF. Here the CDR3 DNA reads TGTGCCAGCAGTTCGCTACAGGGGTTCTACGAGCAGTACTTC.

The rearrangement uses TRBV19 and TRBJ2-5; perhaps TRBD2 as D (6 bases). Trimming removed 3 bases at V and 1 base at J, with 18 bases between. In germline, CDR1 is LNHDA, CDR2 SQIVND (reference sequence). The CDR3 length is 17 residues. CDR3 in DNA: TGTGCCAGTAGTATGGGGCGGGGCAGCGGGCTCCAAGAGACCCAGTACTTC. Protein: CASSMGRGSGLQETQYF. Complete variable domain (other parts from reference TRBV19 and TRBJ2-5): DGGITQSPKYLFRKEGQNVTLSCEQNLNHDAMYWYRQDPGQGLRLIYYSQIVNDFQKGDIAEGYSVSREKKESFPLTVTSAQKNPTAFYLCASSMGRGSGLQETQYFGPGTRLLVL.

This chain joins TRBV11-3 and TRBJ2-3; possible D gene TRBD1, 5 bases. V was cut by 6 bases and J by 3 bases, with 7 bases left in between. The CDR3 consists of 12 residues. The germline V gene encodes CDR1 SGHNT and CDR2 YENEEA. CDR3 region: CASSPGTDTQYF. The CDR3 region has the DNA TGTGCCAGCAGTCCAGGGACAGATACGCAGTATTTT.

The CDR3 DNA is TGCGCCAGCAGCTTGGGGTTTACAGACTCTGGAAACACCATATATTTT. Amino acid sequence: CASSLGFTDSGNTIYF. The V call is TRBV5-1, the J call TRBJ1-3; D is ambiguous. Germline CDR1 is SGHRS and CDR2 is YFSETQ. The CDR3 has 16 amino acids. V was shortened by 0 bases and J by 0 bases, with 10 bases between the two germline ends. The full variable domain, its missing parts supplied by reference TRBV5-1 and TRBJ1-3, is KAGVTQTPRYLIKTRGQQVTLSCSPISGHRSVSWYQQTPGQGLQFLFEYFSETQRNKGNFPGRFSGRQFSNSRSEMNVSTLELGDSALYLCASSLGFTDSGNTIYFGEGSWLTVV.

CDR3 sequence (DNA): TGTGCCAGCAGGTCCAGGGTTGGTGGCTACACCTTC. This encodes CASRSRVGGYTF. This chain joins TRBV28 and TRBJ1-2, with D possibly matching TRBD1 (5 bases). Germline V gene sequence: CDR1 MDHEN, CDR2 SYDVKM. Deletions cut 6 bases from V and 7 bases from J, with 12 bases between. The CDR3 length is 12 residues.

This clone was recorded a few times. The chain links TRBV12-3 or TRBV12-4 to TRBJ1-2; D is unresolved. V dropped 3 bases and J dropped 4 bases, with 6 bases sitting between them. CDR3 length: 12 residues. This CDR3 reads CASSLRAYGYTF. As DNA, the CDR3 is TGTGCCAGCAGTTTGAGGGCCTATGGCTACACCTTC.

Written as DNA, the CDR3 is TGTGCCAGCAAAGGGACTAGCGGTAATAATGAGCAGTTCTTC. It yields the protein CASKGTSGNNEQFF. The chain employs TRBV2 and TRBJ2-1, with 11 bases matching TRBD2. Germline V gives CDR1 SNHLY, CDR2 FYNNEI. CDR3 length: 14 amino acids. V lost 7 bases and J lost 7; bases outside the gene matches: 6.

The chain combines TRBV4-3 with TRBJ1-5; the D gene is possibly TRBD1 (5 bases). This CDR3 has 16 amino acids. Trimming removed 0 bases from V and 2 bases from J, with 11 bases in between. Germline CDR1 is LGHNA and CDR2 is YSLEER. CDR3 sequence (DNA): TGCGCCAGCAGCCAAGAGGCAGGGACTGGCAATCAGCCCCAGCATTTT. As protein: CASSQEAGTGNQPQHF.

This clone has more than one count but fewer than ten. The chain combines TRBV7-8 with TRBJ2-3; 12 bases match TRBD2. CDR1 SGHVS and CDR2 FQNEAQ come from the germline V gene. The CDR3 has 18 amino acids. V was pared by 1 base and J by 0 bases, with 5 bases of the junction left unmatched. The CDR3 DNA is TGTGCCAGCAGCTTAGTGTTACTAGCGGGGGGCAGCACAGATACGCAGTATTTT. Residues: CASSLVLLAGGSTDTQYF. Variable domain in full (rest from reference TRBV7-8 and TRBJ2-3): GAGVSQSPRYKVAKRGQDVALRCDPISGHVSLFWYQQALGQGPEFLTYFQNEAQLDKSGLPSDRFFAERPEGSVSTLKIQRTQQEDSAVYLCASSLVLLAGGSTDTQYFGPGTRLTVL.

CDR3 sequence (DNA): TGTGCCAGCAGTCTGGGGGCGGGAGGTGCGAACAATGAGCAGTTCTTC. Residues: CASSLGAGGANNEQFF. The gene calls are TRBV7-6 and TRBJ2-1; 8 nucleotides match TRBD2. The junction had 12 bases not matched to a gene; V was cut back by 6 bases and J by 5 bases. Germline V gives CDR1 SGHVS, CDR2 FNYEAQ. This CDR3 is built from 16 residues.

The chain carries TRBV4-3 and TRBJ2-3, with TRBD1 identical over 8 bases. The V segment lost 1 base and the J segment 3 bases; nucleotides outside the gene matches: 0. CDR1 LGHNA and CDR2 YSLEER come from the germline V gene. The CDR3 spans 14 residues. For the CDR3, the DNA is TGCGCCAGCAGCCAAGGGACAGGGACAGATACGCAGTATTTT. Its protein product is CASSQGTGTDTQYF.

The DNA of the CDR3 is TGTGCCAGCAGCCCGAAGGGGGACAGTTATGGCTACACCTTC. Translating it yields CASSPKGDSYGYTF. V is TRBV5-5 and J is TRBJ1-2; the match to TRBD1 covers 7 bases. The CDR3 is 14 residues long. Germline CDR1 and CDR2: SGHKS and YYEKEE (reference sequence). After removal of 4 bases from V and 5 bases from J, the junction contained 8 bases not matched to a gene.

The chain joins TRBV19 to TRBJ1-6; no clear D gene. This CDR3 contains 14 residues. Trimming took 1 base from V and 7 from J, leaving 8 bases between them. Germline V lookup: CDR1 LNHDA, CDR2 SQIVND (reference sequence). CDR3 sequence: CASSIGTENSPLHF. For the CDR3, the DNA is TGTGCCAGTAGTATAGGTACGGAGAATTCACCCCTCCACTTT. The full variable domain, with the rest looked up from reference TRBV19 and TRBJ1-6, is DGGITQSPKYLFRKEGQNVTLSCEQNLNHDAMYWYRQDPGQGLRLIYYSQIVNDFQKGDIAEGYSVSREKKESFPLTVTSAQKNPTAFYLCASSIGTENSPLHFGNGTRLTVT.

This clone was detected only once. The chain links TRBV3-1 (or the pseudogene TRBV3-2) to TRBJ2-1; TRBD2 agrees at 7 bases. The CDR3 contains 14 residues. Looked up from germline, CDR1 is LGHDT and CDR2 is YNNKEL (reference sequence). With V trimmed by 5 bases and J by 1 base, 2 bases remained unmatched. CDR3 coding DNA: TGTGCCAGCAGCTCTAGCGGTTCCTACAATGAGCAGTTCTTC. It translates to CASSSSGSYNEQFF.

This rearrangement joins TRBV5-1 to TRBJ2-1, with a tentative D call TRBD2 (6 bases). Trimming shortened V by 4 bases and J by 4 bases, and 15 bases separated the two germline ends. The CDR3 extends over 15 amino acids. CDR1 is SGHRS and CDR2 is YFSETQ in the germline V gene. The DNA for the CDR3 is TGCGCCAGCAGCGGGACTTCCTCTCTGTACAATGAGCAGTTCTTC. Protein: CASSGTSSLYNEQFF.

This clone has only one observation. V and J are TRBV28 and TRBJ1-2; maybe TRBD1 (5 bases). Germline CDR1 and CDR2: MDHEN and SYDVKM. The CDR3 consists of 13 residues. The V end lost 4 bases, the J end lost 1 base, and 7 bases lay between the germline ends. CDR3: CASSSDINYGYTF. In DNA, the CDR3 is TGTGCCAGCAGTTCGGACATTAACTATGGCTACACCTTC.

The chain is built from TRBV2 and TRBJ1-6, with 8 bases lining up with TRBD1. Per germline, CDR1 SNHLY and CDR2 FYNNEI. Trimming at V came to 1 base and at J to 9 bases, leaving 11 bases not matched to a gene. This CDR3 spans 17 amino acids. The CDR3 loop reads CASSEGGPRQGSSPLHF. DNA of the CDR3: TGTGCCAGCAGTGAAGGGGGACCCCGACAGGGGAGTTCACCCCTCCACTTT.

This clone has a handful of counts. The chain links TRBV10-2 to TRBJ1-2; D may be TRBD1 (5 bases). The CDR3 runs 12 residues. Germline assignment: CDR1 WSHSY and CDR2 SAAADI. The ends were cut back, 2 bases at V and 4 bases at J, with 5 bases in the middle. CDR3 sequence (DNA): TGCGCCAGCAGTGAGGGGGCCTATGGCTACACCTTC. Residues: CASSEGAYGYTF.

V usage is TRBV4-1 and J usage is TRBJ1-2; possible D gene TRBD1, 6 bases. Germline CDR1 and CDR2: MGHRA and YSYEKL. Trimming removed 0 bases from V and 4 bases from J, with 15 bases in between. The CDR3 runs to 16 residues. CDR3 protein: CASSQDHQGTGYGYTF. The CDR3 DNA follows: TGCGCCAGCAGCCAAGATCACCAGGGGACGGGCTATGGCTACACCTTC.